The rows below give T cell receptor beta chains drawn from one sample of a study of blood T cell repertoires in COVID-19. This table comes from immunoSEQ multiplex PCR, and its TCRdb copy is limited to in-frame clones, with some not included. The table records some 700,000 clones, 70% to 90% of them present only once. Sequenced input: peripheral blood. The receptors come from a woman aged 18-30 years with acute or convalescent COVID-19. Both conserved end residues are part of each CDR3. D genes are given only for firm matches. A row's size may be missing; if present it is once, few, many or a size class.

size | D | J | V | DNA | CDR3
- | - | TRBJ1-2 | TRBV19 | TGTGCCAGTAGTATAGCCTCGGGGGGTGGCTACACCTTC | CASSIASGGGYTF
- | TRBD2 | TRBJ2-3 | TRBV11-2 | TGTGCCAGCAGCTTAGACCCGTGGGACTACTGGCTGGGCACAGATACGCAGTATTTT | CASSLDPWDYWLGTDTQYF
- | - | TRBJ2-2 | TRBV27 | TGTGCCAGCAGTTCAGCGACAGGCTACACCGGGGAGCTGTTTTTT | CASSSATGYTGELFF
- | TRBD1 | TRBJ1-5 | TRBV28 | TGTGCCAGCAGTTTGGACAGGGGGCTCGGTCAGCCCCAGCATTTT | CASSLDRGLGQPQHF
- | - | TRBJ1-5 | TRBV6-5 | TGTGCCAGCGGCCTCGGGGAGAATCAGCCCCAGCATTTT | CASGLGENQPQHF
- | TRBD1 | TRBJ1-4 | TRBV5-6 | TGTGCCAGCAGCTTGGATGGGACAGGGCTACTTGCAACTAATGAAAAACTGTTTTTT | CASSLDGTGLLATNEKLFF
- | TRBD1 | TRBJ2-7 | TRBV9 | TGTGCCAGCAGCATCGACCGGGACAGCTTCTACGAGCAGTACTTC | CASSIDRDSFYEQYF
- | - | TRBJ1-4 | TRBV2 | TGTGCCAGCTGTGACTTAACTAATGAAAAACTGTTTTTT | CASCDLTNEKLFF
- | - | TRBJ1-2 | TRBV28 | TGTGCCAGCGGCGGAGGCGCCAACGGCTACACCTTC | CASGGGANGYTF
- | - | TRBJ1-2 | TRBV3-1/TRBV3-2 | TGTGCCAGCAGCCAGGGGACTACCTATGGCTACACCTTC | CASSQGTTYGYTF
once | TRBD1 | TRBJ1-4 | TRBV7-2 | TGTGCCAGCTCAGGGGGGCAGGGGGCCCCAACTAATGAAAAACTGTTTTTT | CASSGGQGAPTNEKLFF
- | - | TRBJ1-3 | TRBV29-1 | TGCAGCGTTGGCGAGGGTTTCTCTGGAAACACCATATATTTT | CSVGEGFSGNTIYF
once | - | TRBJ1-5 | TRBV6-5 | TGTGCCACCGGAGGGCCCAATCAGCCCCAGCATTTT | CATGGPNQPQHF
- | - | TRBJ2-1 | TRBV2 | TGTGCCAGCAGGAAACTACAGGGTGGTGAGCAGTTCTTC | CASRKLQGGEQFF
once | TRBD1 | TRBJ1-2 | TRBV6-5 | TGTGCCAGCAGGGTCGACAGGGGCCCTTTCTATGGCTACACCTTC | CASRVDRGPFYGYTF
- | TRBD2 | TRBJ2-3 | TRBV24-1 | TGTGCCACCAGTGGAACCGGGAGGAAACGAGGCACAGATACGCAGTATTTT | CATSGTGRKRGTDTQYF
- | - | TRBJ1-2 | TRBV4-1 | TGCGCCAGCAGCCAAGATGGAGGAGGTGGCTACACCTTC | CASSQDGGGGYTF
few | TRBD1 | TRBJ2-7 | TRBV9 | TGTGCCAGCAGCGTAGGGGGACAGGGTAGCCACGAGCAGTACTTC | CASSVGGQGSHEQYF
- | - | TRBJ2-2 | TRBV4-1 | TGCGCCAGCAGCCAAAATCGGGCGGGGGCCTCGAACACCGGGGAGCTGTTTTTT | CASSQNRAGASNTGELFF
once | TRBD1 | TRBJ1-6 | TRBV2 | TGTGCCAGCAGTGCCCGGGACAGGGATTCGGTATACTCACCCCTCCACTTT | CASSARDRDSVYSPLHF
- | - | TRBJ1-6 | TRBV19 | TGTGCCAGTAGTATTGGAGTTTCCTATAATTCACCCCTCCACTTT | CASSIGVSYNSPLHF
- | - | TRBJ2-7 | TRBV5-1 | TGCGCCAGCAGCTTGCAGGGGCGGTTAGACGAGCAGTACTTC | CASSLQGRLDEQYF
- | TRBD1 | TRBJ1-2 | TRBV9 | TGTGCCAGCAGCGCCACCTGGACAGGGGGCAACTATGGCTACACCTTC | CASSATWTGGNYGYTF
once | - | TRBJ1-2 | TRBV5-1 | TGCGCCAGCAGCCCAACGGGGGGTTCGGGCTATGGCTACACCTTC | CASSPTGGSGYGYTF
- | - | TRBJ2-7 | TRBV5-1 | TGCGCCAGCAGCTTGGATGGTCAGGGTAAGGGCGAGCAGTACTTC | CASSLDGQGKGEQYF
- | TRBD1 | TRBJ2-7 | TRBV3-1/TRBV3-2 | TGTGCCAGCAGCCAAGGGAACAGGGGGCTCTACTCCCTTTCCTACGAGCAGTACTTC | CASSQGNRGLYSLSYEQYF
- | TRBD1 | TRBJ2-7 | TRBV19 | TGTGCCAGCGGGACAGGGGGCAACGAGCAGTACTTC | CASGTGGNEQYF
- | TRBD1 | TRBJ1-4 | TRBV5-6 | TGTGCCAGCAGCTTCTACGACAGGGGGCCCCTTAATGAAAAACTGTTTTTT | CASSFYDRGPLNEKLFF
- | - | TRBJ2-2 | TRBV4-2 | TGTGCCAGCAGCCTCATAATTGCGGAGTACGGGGAGCTGTTTTTT | CASSLIIAEYGELFF
- | - | TRBJ2-2 | TRBV5-8 | TGTGCCAGCAGCTTGTGGAGGGGCACCGGGGAGCTGTTTTTT | CASSLWRGTGELFF
- | - | TRBJ1-5 | TRBV6-5 | TGTGCCAGCTCCGGACAGTGGGCGGGTTTCCAGCCCCAGCATTTT | CASSGQWAGFQPQHF
- | - | TRBJ2-1 | TRBV5-4 | TGTGCCAGCAGCTTGGGGACTCCCCTCTACAATGAGCAGTTCTTC | CASSLGTPLYNEQFF
- | - | TRBJ2-1 | TRBV5-1 | TGCGCCAGCAGCTTGGGAGGCCGAAGCTCCTACAATGAGCAGTTCTTC | CASSLGGRSSYNEQFF
- | - | TRBJ1-2 | TRBV27 | TGTGCCAGCAGTTTAGCCCCTCGGATTCGCGGAGGGGGAGGGGAGATTATTTATGGCTACACCTTC | CASSLAPRIRGGGGEIIYGYTF
- | - | TRBJ2-1 | TRBV12-3/TRBV12-4 | TGTGCTGCGGGACCGAACATAGGTGAGCAGTTCTTC | CAAGPNIGEQFF
- | - | TRBJ1-4 | TRBV12-3/TRBV12-4 | TGTGCCAGCAGTAAGCGGGGGGAAAAACTGTTTTTT | CASSKRGEKLFF
- | - | TRBJ2-7 | TRBV19 | TGTGCCAGTAGTATAGATCGGAGGTCATACGAGCAGTACTTC | CASSIDRRSYEQYF
- | TRBD1 | TRBJ1-3 | TRBV5-5 | TGTGCCAGCAGCATGACAACGGGACAGCGCTCTGGAAACACCATATATTTT | CASSMTTGQRSGNTIYF
- | TRBD1 | TRBJ2-7 | TRBV5-4 | TGTGCCAGCAGCAGATCGACAGGGGGCAAAGGAGGCCCCTACGAGCAGTACTTC | CASSRSTGGKGGPYEQYF
- | - | TRBJ1-6 | TRBV25-1 | TGTGCCAGCAGTGAGCGACAGGATTGGTCACCCCTCCACTTT | CASSERQDWSPLHF
- | TRBD1 | TRBJ1-2 | TRBV11-2 | TGTGCCAGCAGCCAAGGACAGGTCTATGGCTACACCTTC | CASSQGQVYGYTF
- | - | TRBJ2-5 | TRBV2 | TGTGCCAGCAGTGAAGCGGGAGGGACAAAGACCCAGTACTTC | CASSEAGGTKTQYF
once | TRBD1 | TRBJ1-2 | TRBV7-9 | TGTGCCAGCAGCAACCGGGACAGGGGAGGTGGCTACACCTTC | CASSNRDRGGGYTF
- | - | TRBJ2-2 | TRBV6-4 | TGTGCCAGCAGTTACAGGGAAGACGGGGAGCTGTTTTTT | CASSYREDGELFF
- | - | TRBJ1-3 | TRBV25-1 | TGTGCCAGCAGTGAAGTGGAGGAGTGGGCCTTT | CASSEVEEWAF
- | TRBD1 | TRBJ1-6 | TRBV6-1 | TGTGCCAGCAGTGAGACAGGGGAGAATTCACCCCTCCACTTT | CASSETGENSPLHF
- | - | TRBJ2-5 | TRBV5-1 | TGCGCCAGCAGCTACTCGACAGGTAGCGAGACCCAGTACTTC | CASSYSTGSETQYF
- | - | TRBJ1-1 | TRBV6-5 | TGTGCCAGCACTCCGACAGCGAGTTACCGTGAAGCTTTCTTT | CASTPTASYREAFF
- | - | TRBJ2-1 | TRBV6-1 | TGTGCCAGCAGTGAGTTAAACGACAGGAACGACAATGAGCAGTTCTTC | CASSELNDRNDNEQFF
- | - | TRBJ2-5 | TRBV5-6 | TGTGCCAGCAGCTTGGGTGGCGGCCAAGAGACCCAGTACTTC | CASSLGGGQETQYF
- | - | TRBJ1-1 | TRBV5-1 | TGCGCCAGCAGCTTTTTTCAGGGTCAAACTGAAGCTTTCTTT | CASSFFQGQTEAFF
- | TRBD1 | TRBJ1-5 | TRBV18 | TGTGCCAGCTCAGGCGGACAGGACCCTAATCAGCCCCAGCATTTT | CASSGGQDPNQPQHF
- | - | TRBJ2-2 | TRBV6-5 | TGTGCCAGCAGTTACTCCGACAGGTTGACCGGGGAGCTGTTTTTT | CASSYSDRLTGELFF
- | - | TRBJ2-6 | TRBV5-6 | TGTGCCAGCAGCTTGGGGCCGGGTGGGGCCAACGTCCTGACTTTC | CASSLGPGGANVLTF